The entry below gives a single TCR beta chain sequence along with its context. Participants' reported clinical history set cohort assignment. This sample is part of a study of blood T cell repertoires in COVID-19. Study information: Donors in the United States, Italy and Spain gave samples during acute or convalescent COVID-19. PBMCs, B-cell-depleted T cells, or T cells provided the cDNA or gDNA that made up the material.

Generated by immunoSEQ multiplex PCR, the TCRdb table keeps only in-frame clones and is missing some. The profile shows fewer than 300,000 clones, approximately 91% of them singletons. The receptor was isolated from a woman aged 40 to 50 with acute COVID-19. The sequenced sample was PBMCs or T cells enriched from blood (not recorded which).

CDR3 DNA sequence: TGCGCCAGCAGCTGGGTGACAGGGAGCACAGATACGCAGTATTTT. Protein: CASSWVTGSTDTQYF. The chain uses TRBV5-1 and TRBJ2-3, with 7 bases aligning to TRBD1. The germline CDR1 and CDR2 sequences are SGHRS and YFSETQ. Unmatched junction bases numbered 4, after V lost 3 bases and J lost 0 bases. The CDR3 is 15 residues long. Combining the CDR3 with reference TRBV5-1 and TRBJ2-3 gives the whole variable domain KAGVTQTPRYLIKTRGQQVTLSCSPISGHRSVSWYQQTPGQGLQFLFEYFSETQRNKGNFPGRFSGRQFSNSRSEMNVSTLELGDSALYLCASSWVTGSTDTQYFGPGTRLTVL.